This TCR beta chain was found in a study of shared clonotypes between healthy human individuals. Study conclusions and caveats: A handful of donors held about 5% of naive CD4 clonotypes in common. Non-shared clonotypes displayed generation probabilities falling below those of clonotypes present in all four donors. Compared with memory subsets, naive subsets generally had larger estimated richness. Clonotype sharing among donors likely depends on sequencing depth.

Comment on this clone: What it binds is unknown.

Produced via immunoSEQ multiplex PCR; TCRdb's table is partial and in-frame only. The table includes millions of clones, around nine tenths detected once. Sequenced sample: naive CD4+ T cells sorted from blood. Regarding subset: CD45RA+ positively selected. The source of this sequence is a man between 18 and 29 years old in good health.

CDR3 sequence: CASSLDRGRVADTQYF. In DNA, the CDR3 is TGCGCCAGCAGCTTGGATCGGGGCAGGGTAGCAGATACGCAGTATTTT. The V and J genes are TRBV5-1 and TRBJ2-3; the D call may be TRBD1 or TRBD2 (5 bases each). Germline V gene lookup returns CDR1 SGHRS and CDR2 YFSETQ. There are 16 residues in the CDR3. V shed 0 bases and J shed 4 bases, with 15 bases lying between them.